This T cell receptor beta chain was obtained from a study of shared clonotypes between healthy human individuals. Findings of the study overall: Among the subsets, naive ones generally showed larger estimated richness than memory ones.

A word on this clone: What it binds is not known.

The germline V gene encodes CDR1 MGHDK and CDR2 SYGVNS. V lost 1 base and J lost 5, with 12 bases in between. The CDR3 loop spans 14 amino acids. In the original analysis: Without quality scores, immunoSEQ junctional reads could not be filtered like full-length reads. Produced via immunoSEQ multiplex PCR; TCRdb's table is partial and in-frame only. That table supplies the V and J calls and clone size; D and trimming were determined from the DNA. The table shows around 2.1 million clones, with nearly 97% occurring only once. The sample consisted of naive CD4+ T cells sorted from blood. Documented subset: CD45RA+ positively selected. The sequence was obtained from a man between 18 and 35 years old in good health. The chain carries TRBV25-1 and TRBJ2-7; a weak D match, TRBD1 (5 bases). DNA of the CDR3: TGTGCCAGCAGTGAATTGGGCAGGGTCCACGAGCAGTACTTC. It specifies CASSELGRVHEQYF.